This TCR beta chain emerged from a study of cytomegalovirus exposure and HLA in healthy donors. 60 Vbeta and 13 Jbeta primers were used in PCR. TCRdb's copy holds only in-frame clones and misses some; the assay was immunoSEQ multiplex PCR. Seen here are over 150,000 clones, about 65% observed once, and the top ten hold 4% to 5.5%. CDR3 length: 14 amino acids. Germline V gives CDR1 MDHEN, CDR2 SYDVKM. This rearrangement joins TRBV28 to TRBJ2-5, with D uncertain. TRBJ2-7 matches the DNA end more closely, so the J call is doubtful. The sequence derives from a woman under 30 in good health and CMV-seropositive. Sequencing was done on a sample of PBMCs. DNA for the CDR3: TGTGCCAGCAGATCGTACCCCGGTACCTACGAGCAGTACTTC. This sequence encodes CASRSYPGTYEQYF.